Below, 3 T cell receptor beta chains from the same sample are listed, as sequenced in a study of cytomegalovirus exposure and HLA in healthy donors. It was with 60 Vbeta and 13 Jbeta primers that the PCR ran. Data came from immunoSEQ multiplex PCR; TCRdb stores just in-frame clones and leaves some out. The table shows some 50,000 clones, with roughly 72% occurring only once. Sequencing input: PBMCs. The receptor source for this set is a woman in her forties or fifties in good health and CMV-seropositive.

The rearrangement links TRBV5-6 to TRBJ2-4; D unclear. From germline, CDR1 is SGHDT and CDR2 YYEEEE. The CDR3 has 16 residues. V shed 3 bases and J shed 0 bases, with 13 bases lying between them. CDR3 amino acids: CASSSPAKLAKNIQYF. CDR3 nucleotide sequence: TGTGCCAGCAGCTCCCCAGCGAAACTAGCCAAAAACATTCAGTACTTC.

The chain employs TRBV11-2 and TRBJ1-2; D is undetermined. The CDR3 runs to 15 residues. Trimming shortened V by 5 bases and J by 8 bases, and 21 bases separated the two germline ends. Per germline, CDR1 SGHAT and CDR2 FQNNGV. Here the CDR3 reads CASSPQAAPLWGYTF. CDR3 nucleotide sequence: TGTGCCAGCAGCCCCCAGGCAGCACCCCTGTGGGGCTACACCTTC.

Only a few counts were recorded for this clone. CDR3 protein: CASSLQVWPQHF. CDR3 bases: TGTGCCAGCAGTTTACAGGTCTGGCCCCAGCATTTT. J is TRBJ1-5 and V is TRBV28; D remains ambiguous. Trimming cost V 2 bases and J 9 bases, with 8 bases left between them. The germline V gene encodes CDR1 MDHEN and CDR2 SYDVKM. The CDR3 is made up of 12 amino acids.